A single sample gave rise to the 27 T cell receptor beta chains below, sequenced in a study of OX40 agonist ivuxolimab in advanced cancers. Library creation used the immunoSEQ multiplex PCR assay. TCRdb obtained this table from immuneACCESS and retained in-frame rearrangements with V and J assigned. These tables miss some clones; where compared with another copy, unresolved V genes account for less than half of the shortfall, and the remainder is unexplained. This sample comprises some 10,000 clones, 76% of them detected only once. About a fifth of the sample is held by the ten biggest clonotypes. The sample was CD4+ or CD8+ T cells sorted from blood, taken in a trial of the OX40 agonist ivuxolimab. The receptors shown here come from an adult with an advanced solid tumor such as melanoma, head and neck, liver or kidney cancer.

The chain employs TRBV28 and TRBJ2-7; perhaps TRBD1 as D (5 bases). The CDR3 extends over 12 amino acids. Trimming shortened V by 6 bases and J by 5 bases, and 11 bases separated the two germline ends. CDR1 is MDHEN and CDR2 is SYDVKM in the germline V gene. In DNA, the CDR3 is TGTGCCAGCAGGACCCCAGGGCACGAGCAGTACTTC. Its protein product is CASRTPGHEQYF.

The chain couples TRBV5-1 to TRBJ2-5; 12 bases are a match to TRBD2. The V and J ends lost 4 bases and 1 base, in that order; junction bases with no gene match: 5. Germline CDR1 SGHRS, CDR2 YFSETQ. The CDR3 runs 16 residues. The CDR3 reads CASSVGLAGLQETQYF. CDR3 coding DNA: TGCGCCAGCAGCGTGGGACTAGCGGGCCTCCAAGAGACCCAGTACTTC.

This chain joins TRBV9 and TRBJ2-1; TRBD2 might be the D (6 bases). CDR3 length: 15 amino acids. CDR1 and CDR2 from the germline V gene are SGDLS and YYNGEE. Trimming removed 1 base at V and 2 bases at J, with 10 bases between. CDR3 loop: CASSVQGGAYNEQFF. In DNA form, the CDR3 reads TGTGCCAGCAGCGTACAGGGAGGCGCCTACAATGAGCAGTTCTTC.

This clone has more than one count but fewer than ten. CDR3 DNA: TGTGCCAGCAGTTATTACTCCTACAATGAGCAGTTCTTC. Protein sequence: CASSYYSYNEQFF. The J gene is TRBJ2-1, the V gene TRBV6-5; D call uncertain. Germline loops: CDR1 MNHEY, CDR2 SVGAGI. The CDR3 covers 13 residues. V lost 3 bases and J 0 bases, leaving 3 bases between the germline ends.

This chain connects TRBV19 to TRBJ2-2; the D is unclear. CDR3 length: 14 amino acids. Germline V gene data show CDR1 as LNHDA and CDR2 as SQIVND (reference sequence). Between the trimmed V and J ends, which lost 8 bases and 0 bases, there was a span of 10 bases. The CDR3 nucleotides read TGTGCCAGTTCTGTCCCATCGAACACCGGGGAGCTGTTTTTT. This gives the protein CASSVPSNTGELFF.

The J gene is TRBJ2-5, the V gene TRBV5-1; unclear D gene. The CDR3 extends over 15 amino acids. From germline, CDR1 is SGHRS and CDR2 YFSETQ. The germline V and J ends were trimmed by 5 bases and 1 base, with 15 bases remaining between them. The CDR3 coding sequence is TGCGCCAGCAGAGTAGAGCCGATTCGCCAAGAGACCCAGTACTTC. Protein: CASRVEPIRQETQYF.

The genes are TRBV9 and TRBJ2-5; no clear D gene. The germline V and J ends were trimmed by 0 bases and 1 base, with 7 bases remaining between them. The CDR3 is 14 residues long. CDR1 SGDLS and CDR2 YYNGEE come from the germline V gene. In DNA, the CDR3 is TGTGCCAGCAGCGTAGGCTTCTCCCAAGAGACCCAGTACTTC. Protein: CASSVGFSQETQYF.

This rearrangement joins TRBV9 to TRBJ2-5, with D maybe TRBD2 (6 bases). The CDR3 is 15 amino acids. Trimming cost V 0 bases and J 5 bases, with 14 bases left between them. Looked up from germline, CDR1 is SGDLS and CDR2 is YYNGEE. The CDR3 coding sequence is TGTGCCAGCAGCGTAGGCGGGACCCTTTCGGAGACCCAGTACTTC. Amino acid sequence: CASSVGGTLSETQYF.

This clone appeared a few times. The CDR3 reads CASRVEGTTEAFF. The CDR3 region has the DNA TGTGCCAGCAGAGTTGAGGGGACCACTGAAGCTTTCTTT. The chain links TRBV5-6 to TRBJ1-1; D possibly corresponds to TRBD1 (5 bases). Germline V gene data show CDR1 as SGHDT and CDR2 as YYEEEE. The V end lost 5 bases, the J end lost 4 bases, and 12 bases lay between the germline ends. This CDR3 is 13 amino acids long. Drawing the rest from reference TRBV5-6 and TRBJ1-1, the complete variable domain is DAGVTQSPTHLIKTRGQQVTLRCSPKSGHDTVSWYQQALGQGPQFIFQYYEEEERQRGNFPDRFSGHQFPNYSSELNVNALLLGDSALYLCASRVEGTTEAFFGQGTRLTVV.

This clone was detected only once. Its ends do not fully match the called genes, so a read error is possible. The CDR3 region is CRVEGGGGPGGSYNEQFF. The CDR3 DNA reads as TGCCGCGTTGAAGGGGGGGGAGGGCCAGGAGGTTCCTACAATGAGCAGTTCTTC. The V gene is TRBV29-1, the J gene TRBJ2-1, with D tentatively TRBD2 (7 bases). Germline CDR1 SQVTM, CDR2 ANQGSEA. The CDR3 spans 18 residues.

The chain uses TRBV15 and TRBJ2-2; 10 positions agree with TRBD1. In germline, CDR1 is LNHNV, CDR2 YYDKDF (reference sequence). This CDR3 comprises 18 residues. V trimming: 8 bases; J trimming: 6 bases; junction bases outside the gene matches: 18. CDR3: CATHKRDRGPFIAGELFF. The DNA for the CDR3 is TGTGCCACCCACAAACGGGACAGGGGACCCTTCATCGCCGGGGAGCTGTTTTTT.

This clone was seen a single time. The V gene is TRBV30, the J gene TRBJ2-5, with D possibly being TRBD1 or TRBD2 (5 bases each). Trimming removed 3 bases from V and 5 bases from J, with 19 bases in between. Per the germline V gene, CDR1 is GTSNPN and CDR2 is SVGIG (reference sequence). The CDR3 has 15 amino acids. CDR3 loop: CAWSPGARWGETQYF. The DNA for the CDR3 is TGTGCCTGGAGCCCCGGGGCCCGGTGGGGCGAGACCCAGTACTTC. Together with reference TRBV30 and TRBJ2-5, the CDR3 gives the full variable domain: SQTIHQWPATLVQPVGSPLSLECTVEGTSNPNLYWYRQAAGRGLQLLFYSVGIGQISSEVPQNLSASRPQDRQFILSSKKLLLSDSGFYLCAWSPGARWGETQYFGPGTRLLVL.

The chain couples TRBV5-8 to TRBJ2-7, with D unclear. CDR1 SGHTS and CDR2 YDEGEE come from the germline V gene. The CDR3 has 13 amino acids. Trimming took off 7 bases at V and 0 bases at J, with 11 bases between the two ends. The CDR3 DNA is TGTGCCAGCGGCTCGGGCAACTCCTACGAGCAGTACTTC. Translation: CASGSGNSYEQYF.

J is TRBJ1-2 and V is TRBV7-2; 7 bases are a match to TRBD1. Germline V gene lookup returns CDR1 SGHTA and CDR2 FQGNSA. This CDR3 comprises 16 residues. V was pared by 5 bases and J by 2 bases, with 11 bases of the junction left unmatched. The CDR3 region has the DNA TGTGCCAGCAGCAGAACGGAACTGACAGGGAACTATGGCTACACCTTC. This gives the protein CASSRTELTGNYGYTF.

This rearrangement joins TRBV5-1 to TRBJ1-5; D call uncertain. Deletions cut 5 bases from V and 7 bases from J, with 13 bases between. Germline CDR1 reads SGHRS; CDR2 reads YFSETQ. CDR3 length equals 13 residues. Here the CDR3 reads CASSMYSGQPQHF. CDR3 DNA: TGCGCCAGCAGTATGTATTCGGGCCAGCCCCAGCATTTT.

V usage is TRBV9 and J usage is TRBJ1-6; D remains ambiguous. CDR3 length: 13 residues. V lost 0 bases to trimming and J lost 5 bases, with 3 bases between them. Germline V gives CDR1 SGDLS, CDR2 YYNGEE. CDR3 DNA: TGTGCCAGCAGCGTAGGGAATAATTCACCCCTCCACTTT. This translates into CASSVGNNSPLHF.

The rearrangement joins TRBV4-2 to TRBJ1-3; D may be TRBD1 (5 bases). V lost 0 bases, J lost 1 base, and 10 bases lay in between. CDR3 length: 16 amino acids. Germline V CDR1 and CDR2: LGHNA, YNFKEQ. As DNA, the CDR3 is TGTGCCAGCAGCCAAGAGGGGGGAACTTCTGGAAACACCATATATTTT. It codes for CASSQEGGTSGNTIYF.

The chain employs TRBV10-3 and TRBJ1-5; D is undetermined. V was pared by 0 bases and J by 7 bases, with 10 bases between. The CDR3 has 14 amino acids. The V gene's germline CDR1 is ENHRY and CDR2 SYGVKD. The CDR3 here is CAISESGNSQPQHF. In DNA form, the CDR3 reads TGTGCCATCAGTGAGTCAGGGAACAGCCAGCCCCAGCATTTT.

The chain couples TRBV6-1 to TRBJ1-4; D not certain. The CDR3 has 15 amino acids. V lost 8 bases and J 3 bases, leaving 16 bases between the germline ends. Germline lookup yields CDR1 MNHNS and CDR2 SASEGT. The CDR3 DNA reads TGTGCCAGCCGATTGACACAGCGTCCTAATGAAAAACTGTTTTTT. It is translated as CASRLTQRPNEKLFF.

Worth noting for this clone: At one boundary the junction diverges from the germline segment, which might be a read error. The V gene is TRBV5-6, the J gene TRBJ1-2, with no clear D. This CDR3 is 15 amino acids long. The germline V gene encodes CDR1 SGHDT and CDR2 YYEEEE. The CDR3 reads CTSSDPWVVNYGYTF. As DNA, the CDR3 is TGTACCAGCAGCGACCCTTGGGTTGTTAACTATGGCTACACCTTC.

J is TRBJ2-2 and V is TRBV4-3; D call uncertain. CDR1 LGHNA and CDR2 YSLEER come from the germline V gene. V was clipped by 3 bases and J by 2 bases, with 13 bases between them. The CDR3 covers 16 residues. As DNA, the CDR3 is TGCGCCAGCAGCCAGAGGCCAGCAGGAAACACCGGGGAGCTGTTTTTT. Translated, it gives CASSQRPAGNTGELFF.

This chain links TRBV27 with TRBJ2-5; 9 bases are a match to TRBD1. The last part of the DNA fits TRBJ2-7 better; the J call may be wrong. Germline V gene data show CDR1 as MNHEY and CDR2 as SMNVEV (reference sequence). CDR3 length: 15 residues. CDR3 amino acids: CASSLAPGQGYEQYF. CDR3 coding DNA: TGTGCCAGCAGTTTAGCGCCGGGACAGGGCTACGAGCAGTACTTC.

This clone is classed as medium-sized. V usage is TRBV5-5 and J usage is TRBJ2-3; D ambiguous. Trimming took 0 bases from V and 1 from J, leaving 6 bases between them. Per the germline V gene, CDR1 is SGHKS and CDR2 is YYEKEE (reference sequence). This CDR3 region has 14 residues. In DNA form, the CDR3 reads TGTGCCAGCAGCTTGGAGTTCGGCACAGATACGCAGTATTTT. Protein product: CASSLEFGTDTQYF.

This chain uses TRBV4-1 with TRBJ1-1; 7 bases are a match to TRBD1. Per germline, CDR1 MGHRA and CDR2 YSYEKL. J lost 0 bases, V lost 4 bases, and 5 bases had no gene match. CDR3 size: 15 residues. As DNA, the CDR3 is TGCGCCAGCAGCCCTTCACAGGGGTTGAACACTGAAGCTTTCTTT. Translation: CASSPSQGLNTEAFF.

The chain has TRBV28 and TRBJ2-7; no firm D call. Trimming removed 5 bases from V and 1 base from J, with 21 bases in between. The length of the CDR3 is 17 residues. Looked up from germline, CDR1 is MDHEN and CDR2 is SYDVKM. CDR3 residues: CASSELTPGDGSYEQYF. The CDR3 DNA reads TGTGCCAGCAGTGAGTTGACCCCAGGCGACGGGTCCTACGAGCAGTACTTC.

CDR3 loop: CASSSRWTGGTYDTQYF. The CDR3 DNA reads as TGTGCCAGTAGTAGTCGGTGGACAGGCGGGACATACGATACGCAGTATTTT. The chain couples TRBV19 to TRBJ2-3, with D possibly matching TRBD1 (7 bases). The CDR3 sequence is 17 residues long. Deletions cut 4 bases from V and 6 bases from J, with 23 bases between. Germline V gene data show CDR1 as LNHDA and CDR2 as SQIVND (reference sequence).

The chain is built from TRBV7-9 and TRBJ2-3, with TRBD1 matching over 8 bases. V trimming: 5 bases; J trimming: 2 bases; junction bases outside the gene matches: 12. The CDR3 is 17 amino acids. Germline V CDR1 and CDR2: SEHNR, FQNEAQ (reference sequence). The CDR3 DNA sequence: TGTGCCAGCAGCCCGGGGGACCAGGGGGCGGTCACAGATACGCAGTATTTT. Translating gives CASSPGDQGAVTDTQYF.